One sample yielded the 8 T cell receptor beta chains listed below, sequenced in a study of cytomegalovirus exposure and HLA in healthy donors. It was with 60 Vbeta and 13 Jbeta primers that the PCR ran. Libraries were prepared by immunoSEQ multiplex PCR; TCRdb keeps only in-frame clonotypes and omits some of them. The sample gives about 31,000 clones, about 70% of which show up once; around a tenth is in the top ten. The material sequenced was PBMCs. The receptors originated from a man aged 35 to 55 in good health and CMV-seropositive.

V gene TRBV7-9 combines with J gene TRBJ1-2; 9 bases match TRBD1. The CDR3 length is 16 residues. V was clipped by 5 bases and J by 8 bases; unmatched bases: 15. Germline CDR1 SEHNR, CDR2 FQNEAQ (reference sequence). CDR3 DNA: TGTGCCAGCAGCAAAAACTCCAGGAGGACAGGGGAAGGCTACACCTTC. The encoded protein is CASSKNSRRTGEGYTF.

The rearrangement joins TRBV7-3 to TRBJ1-1, with 8 bases identical to TRBD1. V lost 2 bases, J lost 1 base, and 3 bases stayed unmatched. This CDR3 is 15 amino acids long. Per the germline V gene, CDR1 is SGHTA and CDR2 is FQGTGA. The CDR3 nucleotides read TGTGCCAGCAGCTTATACGGGACAGGGAACACTGAAGCTTTCTTT. Protein product: CASSLYGTGNTEAFF.

V gene TRBV28 combines with J gene TRBJ2-6; 7 bases are a match to TRBD1. The CDR3 has 15 amino acids. Trimming at V came to 5 bases and at J to 4 bases, leaving 5 bases not matched to a gene. Germline CDR1 reads MDHEN; CDR2 reads SYDVKM. The CDR3 spells CASSIQGYGANVLTF. In DNA, the CDR3 is TGTGCCAGCAGTATACAGGGGTACGGGGCCAACGTCCTGACTTTC.

The rearrangement links TRBV7-9 to TRBJ2-3, with 8 nucleotides matching TRBD2. Unmatched junction bases numbered 5, after V lost 3 bases and J lost 0 bases. CDR1 and CDR2 from the germline V gene are SEHNR and FQNEAQ (reference sequence). This CDR3 is built from 16 residues. The CDR3 region has the DNA TGTGCCAGCAGCTTCCGGGAGGGACCTAGCACAGATACGCAGTATTTT. It encodes CASSFREGPSTDTQYF.

This chain links TRBV5-8 with TRBJ2-7, with D unclear. The CDR3 extends over 13 amino acids. CDR1 is SGHTS and CDR2 is YDEGEE in the germline V gene. Trimming pared 1 base from V and 1 base from J, leaving 6 bases between. CDR3 sequence: CASSLTPSYEQYF. The CDR3 bases are TGTGCCAGCAGCTTGACTCCTTCCTACGAGCAGTACTTC.

V and J are TRBV5-1 and TRBJ1-2, with D possibly TRBD1 on 5 matching bases. The CDR3 spans 15 residues. CDR1 is SGHRS and CDR2 is YFSETQ in the germline V gene. The ends were cut back, 4 bases at V and 6 bases at J, with 19 bases in the middle. The CDR3 loop reads CASSQTLGGVDGYTF. The CDR3 DNA follows: TGCGCCAGCAGCCAGACCCTTGGGGGGGTCGATGGCTACACCTTC.

For this clone: An end of the junction does not agree with germline; a read error may underlie this. CDR3 loop: CATGSGGRYYNEQFF. The DNA of the CDR3 is TGTGCCACCGGCAGCGGTGGGCGCTACTACAATGAGCAGTTCTTC. The chain recombines TRBV15 with TRBJ2-1; D may be TRBD2 (5 bases). Germline lookup yields CDR1 LNHNV and CDR2 YYDKDF (reference sequence). The CDR3 covers 15 residues.

This clone was found a few times. The rearrangement uses TRBV5-4 and TRBJ1-5, with D possibly TRBD1 on 6 matching bases. V lost 3 bases, J lost 3 bases, and 10 bases lay in between. Germline V gene sequence: CDR1 SGHNT, CDR2 YYREEE (reference sequence). The CDR3 is 14 amino acids. CDR3 residues: CASSSQGTNQPQHF. Here the CDR3 DNA reads TGTGCCAGCAGCTCACAGGGAACCAATCAGCCCCAGCATTTT.